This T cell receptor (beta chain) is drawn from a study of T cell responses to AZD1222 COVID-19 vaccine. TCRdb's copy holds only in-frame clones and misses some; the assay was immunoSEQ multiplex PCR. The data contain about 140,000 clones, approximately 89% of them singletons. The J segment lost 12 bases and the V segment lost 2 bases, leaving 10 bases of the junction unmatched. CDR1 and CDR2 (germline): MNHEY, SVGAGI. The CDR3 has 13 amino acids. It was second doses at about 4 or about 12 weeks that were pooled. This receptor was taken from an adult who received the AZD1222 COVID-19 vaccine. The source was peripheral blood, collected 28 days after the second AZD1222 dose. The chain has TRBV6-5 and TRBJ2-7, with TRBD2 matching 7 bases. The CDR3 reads CASSYGLGGRSYF. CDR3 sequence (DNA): TGTGCCAGCAGTTACGGTTTGGGAGGGAGATCGTACTTC.